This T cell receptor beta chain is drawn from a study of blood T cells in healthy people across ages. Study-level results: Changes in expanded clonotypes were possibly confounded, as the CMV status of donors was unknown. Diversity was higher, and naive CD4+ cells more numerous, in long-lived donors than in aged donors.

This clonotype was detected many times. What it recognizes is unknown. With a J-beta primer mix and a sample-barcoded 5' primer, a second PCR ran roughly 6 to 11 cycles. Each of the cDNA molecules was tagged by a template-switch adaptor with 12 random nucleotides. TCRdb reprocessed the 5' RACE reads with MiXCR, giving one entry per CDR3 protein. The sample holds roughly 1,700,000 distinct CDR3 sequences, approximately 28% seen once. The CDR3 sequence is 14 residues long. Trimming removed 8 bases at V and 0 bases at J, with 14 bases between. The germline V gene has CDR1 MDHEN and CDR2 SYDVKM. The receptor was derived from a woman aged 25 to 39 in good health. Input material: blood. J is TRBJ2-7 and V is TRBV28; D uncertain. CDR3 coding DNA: TGTGCCAGCCTCACCCCGAGCAGCTCCTACGAGCAGTACTTC. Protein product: CASLTPSSSYEQYF.